This TCR beta chain was found in a study of blood T cell repertoires in COVID-19. For the study at large: Sources were T cells, B-cell-depleted T cells, or PBMCs; the material itself was cDNA or gDNA.

Measured with immunoSEQ multiplex PCR; TCRdb has only the in-frame clones, and not every one. Of approximately 140,000 clones listed, approximately 88% are singletons. The TCR comes from a man between 65 and 80 years old with acute or convalescent COVID-19. The specimen was peripheral blood.

CDR3 in DNA: TGTGCCAGCAGCTCAGACAGGGCGAACACCGGGGAGCTGTTTTTT. Protein product: CASSSDRANTGELFF. This chain connects TRBV7-9 to TRBJ2-2, with 7 bases that match TRBD1. With V trimmed by 4 bases and J by 0 bases, 2 bases remained unmatched. CDR1 and CDR2 from the germline V gene are SEHNR and FQNEAQ (reference sequence). The CDR3 is 15 amino acids.